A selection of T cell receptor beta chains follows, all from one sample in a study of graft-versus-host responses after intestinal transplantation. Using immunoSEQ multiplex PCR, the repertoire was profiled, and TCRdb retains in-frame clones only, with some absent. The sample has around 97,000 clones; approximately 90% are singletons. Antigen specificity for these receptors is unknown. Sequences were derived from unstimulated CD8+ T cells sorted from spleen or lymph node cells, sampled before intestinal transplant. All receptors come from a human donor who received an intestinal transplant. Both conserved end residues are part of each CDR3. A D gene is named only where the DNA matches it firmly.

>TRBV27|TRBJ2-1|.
CASSLGTGNEQFF
TGTGCCAGCAGTTTAGGGACGGGGAATGAGCAGTTCTTC
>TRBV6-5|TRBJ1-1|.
CASRGTSSNTEAFF
TGTGCCAGCAGGGGGACATCGTCGAACACTGAAGCTTTCTTT
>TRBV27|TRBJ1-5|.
CASSTQGSNQPQHF
TGTGCCAGCAGTACTCAGGGAAGCAATCAGCCCCAGCATTTT
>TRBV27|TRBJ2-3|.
CASSLSGAPRTDTQYF
TGTGCCAGCAGTTTATCGGGGGCGCCGAGGACAGATACGCAGTATTTT
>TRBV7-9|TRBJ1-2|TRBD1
CASSSGSGQGKHYGYTF
TGTGCCAGCAGCTCGGGTTCCGGACAGGGAAAGCATTATGGCTACACCTTC
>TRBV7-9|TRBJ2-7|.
CASSETYEQYF
TGTGCCAGCAGCGAGACCTACGAGCAGTACTTC
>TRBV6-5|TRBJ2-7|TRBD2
CAISGLAGDTYEQYF
TGTGCCATCAGCGGACTAGCGGGAGACACCTACGAGCAGTACTTC
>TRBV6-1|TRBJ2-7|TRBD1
CASSPQTGRYEQYF
TGTGCCAGCAGTCCCCAGACAGGGCGGTACGAGCAGTACTTC
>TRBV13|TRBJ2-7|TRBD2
CASSPHFRGGYEQYF
TGTGCCAGCAGCCCGCACTTCCGGGGGGGCTACGAGCAGTACTTC
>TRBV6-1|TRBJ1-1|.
CASKRGETEAFF
TGTGCCAGCAAGAGGGGAGAGACTGAAGCTTTCTTT
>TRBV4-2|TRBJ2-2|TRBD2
CASSKGASSGAEGGELFF
TGTGCCAGCAGCAAAGGGGCGTCGAGCGGGGCAGAGGGCGGGGAGCTGTTTTTT
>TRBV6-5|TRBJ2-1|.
CASSERFNEQFF
TGTGCCAGCAGTGAACGATTTAATGAGCAGTTCTTC
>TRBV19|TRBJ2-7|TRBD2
CASSIGLAGTYEQYF
TGTGCCAGTAGTATCGGACTAGCGGGAACCTACGAGCAGTACTTC
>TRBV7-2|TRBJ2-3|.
CASSLGAQTSTDTQYF
TGTGCCAGCAGCTTAGGGGCCCAAACTAGCACAGATACGCAGTATTTT
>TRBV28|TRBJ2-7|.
CASSLADSSYEQYF
TGTGCCAGCAGTTTAGCGGATAGCTCCTACGAGCAGTACTTC
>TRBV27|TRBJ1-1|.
CASRGSGNTEAFF
TGTGCCAGCAGAGGGTCGGGGAACACTGAAGCTTTCTTT
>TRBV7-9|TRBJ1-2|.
CASSLPDDTGEGYTF
TGTGCCAGCAGCTTACCCGATGACACCGGGGAGGGCTACACCTTC
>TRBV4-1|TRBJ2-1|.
CASSQGVSSYNEQFF
TGCGCCAGCAGCCAAGGCGTAAGCTCCTACAATGAGCAGTTCTTC
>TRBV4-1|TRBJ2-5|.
CASSQVDSETQYF
TGCGCCAGCAGCCAAGTGGACTCAGAGACCCAGTACTTC
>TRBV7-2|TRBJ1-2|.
CASRHTEVKPYGYTF
TGTGCCAGCAGACATACCGAAGTTAAACCCTATGGCTACACCTTC
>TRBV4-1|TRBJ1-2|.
CASSHQTGYHGYTF
TGCGCCAGCAGCCACCAAACAGGGTATCATGGCTACACCTTC